This TCR beta chain was captured by sequencing in a study of blood T cells in healthy people across ages. This clonotype has a handful of counts. For the second PCR, which ran for about 6 to 12 cycles, a sample-barcoded 5' primer and a J-beta primer mix were used. One entry per CDR3 protein, called by TCRdb with MiXCR from the 5' RACE reads. The sample includes 1,500,000 or so distinct CDR3 sequences, approximately 59% of them seen just once. Germline lookup yields CDR1 MGHRA and CDR2 YSYEKL. This CDR3 is built from 15 residues. The germline V and J ends were trimmed by 4 bases and 8 bases, with 17 bases remaining between them.

The chain couples TRBV4-1 to TRBJ1-4, with D tentatively TRBD1 (6 bases). This receptor was obtained from a man between 18 and 35 years old in good health. Sequencing was performed on blood. CDR3 nucleotide sequence: TGCGCCAGCAGCCCTGGGACCAGGGGAGACGAAAAACTGTTTTTT. Translating it yields CASSPGTRGDEKLFF.